The rows below give T cell receptor beta chains drawn from one sample of a study of T-cell reconstitution after alpha-beta-depleted transplantation in children. TCRdb analysed the PCR reads with MiXCR anew, one entry per CDR3 protein. The sample shows around 600,000 distinct CDR3 sequences, 10% of them seen only once. The sequencing here drew on PBMCs from the stem cell graft donor, taken from the stem cell graft. The origin of the receptors is a human donor who donated a stem cell graft to a child with acute myeloid leukemia. Both conserved end residues are part of each CDR3. The D gene is left open where the match is weak. A row's size may be missing; if present it is once, few, many or a size class.

size	J	V	length	D	CDR3	DNA
many	TRBJ2-1	TRBV9	16	TRBD2	CASSADPAGDFNEQFF	TGTGCCAGCAGCGCCGATCCGGCGGGAGATTTCAATGAGCAGTTCTTC
many	TRBJ1-2	TRBV20-1	11	.	CSAPGAYGYTF	TGCAGTGCTCCCGGGGCCTATGGCTACACCTTC
.	TRBJ2-7	TRBV14	13	TRBD2	CASSQAWGGEQYF	TGTGCCAGCAGCCAAGCCTGGGGGGGCGAGCAGTACTTC
few	TRBJ2-7	TRBV19	12	.	CASSIDLGEQYF	TGTGCCAGTAGTATAGATCTCGGCGAGCAGTACTTC
few	TRBJ1-2	TRBV12-3/TRBV12-4	15	TRBD1	CASSLGQGLGYGYTF	TGTGCCAGCAGTTTAGGACAGGGGTTAGGCTATGGCTACACCTTC
few	TRBJ1-3	TRBV28	16	.	CASSLGGGTSGNTIYF	TGTGCCAGCAGTTTAGGGGGGGGTACATCTGGAAACACCATATATTTT
.	TRBJ2-2	TRBV2	14	TRBD2	CAGGSGRAFGELFF	TGTGCCGGAGGTAGCGGGAGGGCCTTCGGGGAGCTGTTTTTT
few	TRBJ2-7	TRBV12-3/TRBV12-4	17	.	CASSSMIQDTTPYEQYF	TGTGCCAGCAGTTCCATGATCCAGGACACGACTCCCTACGAGCAGTACTTC
.	TRBJ2-3	TRBV19	14	.	CASSTLDRTDTQYF	TGTGCCAGTAGTACCCTAGACCGCACAGATACGCAGTATTTT
few	TRBJ2-5	TRBV2	13	.	CASTGSSGETQYF	TGTGCCAGCACGGGATCGTCGGGAGAGACCCAGTACTTC
few	TRBJ1-4	TRBV12-3/TRBV12-4	14	TRBD1	CASSSTGGGEKLFF	TGTGCCAGCAGTTCCACAGGGGGCGGAGAAAAACTGTTTTTT
few	TRBJ1-1	TRBV24-1	14	TRBD1	CATSDRTGGTEAFF	TGTGCCACCAGTGATCGGACAGGGGGAACTGAAGCTTTCTTT
many	TRBJ2-3	TRBV28	17	TRBD2	CASRTGLAGHFTDTQYF	TGTGCCAGCAGAACGGGACTAGCGGGGCACTTCACAGATACGCAGTATTTT
few	TRBJ2-3	TRBV30	13	TRBD2	CAWRLAGADTQYF	TGTGCCTGGAGACTAGCGGGAGCCGATACGCAGTATTTT
.	TRBJ2-7	TRBV28	14	.	CASRSGQGSYEQYF	TGTGCCAGCAGGAGTGGGCAGGGCTCCTACGAGCAGTACTTC
.	TRBJ2-1	TRBV10-3	14	TRBD2	CAISGGGPGNEQFF	TGTGCCATCAGCGGGGGGGGACCCGGGAATGAGCAGTTCTTC
.	TRBJ1-3	TRBV2	14	.	CASITSGSGNTIYF	TGTGCCAGCATTACCTCAGGCTCTGGAAACACCATATATTTT
.	TRBJ1-5	TRBV19	14	.	CASGPGQKNQPQHF	TGTGCCAGTGGACCCGGACAGAAAAATCAGCCCCAGCATTTT
few	TRBJ2-5	TRBV24-1	16	.	CATSELGGTEGETQYF	TGTGCCACCAGTGAGCTTGGCGGGACGGAGGGAGAGACCCAGTACTTC
many	TRBJ2-7	TRBV9	13	.	CASSLRPTYEQYF	TGTGCCAGCAGCCTTAGACCTACCTACGAGCAGTACTTC
few	TRBJ1-3	TRBV5-1	16	.	CASSFGSDHSGNTIYF	TGCGCCAGCAGCTTTGGTTCGGACCACTCTGGAAACACCATATATTTT
.	TRBJ2-2	TRBV20-1	14	.	CSAYPGQNTGELFF	TGCAGTGCCTATCCGGGACAGAACACCGGGGAGCTGTTTTTT
few	TRBJ2-1	TRBV6-5	14	.	CASSYEGGANEQFF	TGTGCCAGCAGTTACGAGGGGGGCGCGAATGAGCAGTTCTTC
.	TRBJ1-1	TRBV15	16	TRBD1	CATSSDRVGRWTEAFF	TGTGCCACCAGCAGTGACAGGGTGGGACGTTGGACTGAAGCTTTCTTT
many	TRBJ2-1	TRBV11-2	15	TRBD2	CASSLGLAGSNEQFF	TGTGCCAGCAGCTTAGGCCTAGCGGGGTCCAATGAGCAGTTCTTC
.	TRBJ2-1	TRBV19	15	.	CASSIGTVGSGEQFF	TGTGCCAGTAGTATCGGGACGGTGGGCTCGGGTGAGCAGTTCTTC
.	TRBJ2-1	TRBV20-1	14	.	CSASVRRLYNEQFF	TGCAGTGCTAGTGTCCGGAGGTTGTACAATGAGCAGTTCTTC
many	TRBJ1-5	TRBV5-4	15	.	CASSSGQFSNQPQHF	TGTGCCAGCAGCTCAGGACAGTTTAGCAATCAGCCCCAGCATTTT
.	TRBJ1-2	TRBV2	13	.	CASKEGIGYGYTF	TGTGCCAGCAAGGAGGGAATAGGGTATGGCTACACCTTC
.	TRBJ2-7	TRBV6-5	15	.	CASSYQASGFYEQYF	TGTGCCAGCAGTTACCAGGCCTCAGGTTTTTACGAGCAGTACTTC
.	TRBJ2-5	TRBV29-1	14	TRBD2	CSVEGGLAGETQYF	TGCAGCGTTGAGGGCGGACTAGCGGGAGAGACCCAGTACTTC
many	TRBJ2-7	TRBV12-3/TRBV12-4	16	TRBD2	CASTSRSGRAGYEQYF	TGTGCCAGCACTTCGAGGAGCGGGAGGGCCGGTTACGAGCAGTACTTC
.	TRBJ2-3	TRBV10-2	12	.	CASMGGTDTQYF	TGCGCCAGCATGGGGGGCACAGATACGCAGTATTTT
few	TRBJ2-1	TRBV6-5	12	TRBD1	CASSYTGDEQFF	TGTGCCAGCAGTTATACAGGGGATGAGCAGTTCTTC
few	TRBJ2-5	TRBV24-1	15	TRBD1	CATSNQGQAGETQYF	TGTGCCACCAGTAATCAGGGACAGGCTGGCGAGACCCAGTACTTC
many	TRBJ2-7	TRBV6-2/TRBV6-3	14	TRBD1	CASSYLDRGYEQYF	TGTGCCAGCAGTTATCTCGACAGGGGCTACGAGCAGTACTTC
.	TRBJ2-3	TRBV29-1	15	TRBD2	CSGIRSSGGGDTQYF	TGCAGCGGCATCAGATCTAGCGGGGGTGGAGATACGCAGTATTTT
many	TRBJ2-7	TRBV20-1	11	.	CSARFGSEQYF	TGCAGTGCTAGATTCGGCTCCGAGCAGTACTTC
.	TRBJ2-3	TRBV20-1	15	TRBD2	CSARDRGLAYGGQYF	TGCAGTGCTAGAGATCGAGGACTAGCTTATGGTGGGCAGTATTTT
many	TRBJ2-1	TRBV24-1	15	.	CATSESARADNEQFF	TGTGCCACCAGTGAATCGGCTAGGGCAGACAATGAGCAGTTCTTC